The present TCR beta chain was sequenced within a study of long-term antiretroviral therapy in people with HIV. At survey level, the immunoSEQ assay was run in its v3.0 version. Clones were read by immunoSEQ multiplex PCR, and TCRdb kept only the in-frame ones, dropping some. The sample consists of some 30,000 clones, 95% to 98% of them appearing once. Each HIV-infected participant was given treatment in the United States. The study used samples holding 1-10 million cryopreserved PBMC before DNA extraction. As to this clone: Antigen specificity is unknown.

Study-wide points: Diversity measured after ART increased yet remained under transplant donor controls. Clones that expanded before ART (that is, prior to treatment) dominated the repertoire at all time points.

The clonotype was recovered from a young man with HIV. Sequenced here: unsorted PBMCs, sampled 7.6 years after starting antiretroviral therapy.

CDR3 region: CASSPMPGRQAFF. Here the CDR3 DNA reads TGTGCCAGCAGCCCCATGCCGGGTCGGCAGGCTTTCTTT. The J gene is TRBJ1-1, the V gene TRBV27, with D unclear. CDR3 size: 13 residues. The V end was cut by 6 bases, the J end by 11 bases, with 19 bases between. Germline CDR1 MNHEY, CDR2 SMNVEV (reference sequence).